Below are 18 T cell receptor beta chains sequenced from a single sample in a study of cytomegalovirus exposure and HLA in healthy donors. Primers for the PCR totalled 60 Vbeta and 13 Jbeta. The method was immunoSEQ multiplex PCR; TCRdb's version includes in-frame clones alone and lacks a portion of them. This sample has approximately 100,000 clones, with roughly 70% found just once. The sequenced material came from PBMCs. The receptors originated from a man aged 40-49 years in good health and CMV-seropositive.

The chain is built from TRBV5-6 and TRBJ1-3, with TRBD1 identical over 7 bases. The CDR3 extends over 13 amino acids. Looked up from germline, CDR1 is SGHDT and CDR2 is YYEEEE. After removal of 1 base from V and 6 bases from J, the junction contained 1 base not matched to a gene. The DNA for the CDR3 is TGTGCCAGCAGCTTGAAGGGGGCAAACACCATATATTTT. Its translation: CASSLKGANTIYF.

The V and J genes are TRBV28 and TRBJ2-7; D is undetermined. CDR3 length equals 12 residues. Trimming removed 3 bases at V and 12 bases at J, with 15 bases between. Looked up from germline, CDR1 is MDHEN and CDR2 is SYDVKM. This CDR3 is CASSFPLLGLYF. CDR3 coding DNA: TGTGCCAGCAGTTTTCCCCTGCTAGGATTGTACTTC.

This clone has more than one count but fewer than ten. This chain links TRBV4-1 with TRBJ2-7, with a tentative D call TRBD2 (6 bases). Germline lookup yields CDR1 MGHRA and CDR2 YSYEKL. V was shortened by 4 bases and J by 0 bases, with 10 bases between the two germline ends. CDR3 size: 14 residues. In DNA, the CDR3 is TGCGCCAGCAGCCTCGGGACTGGCTCCTACGAGCAGTACTTC. It specifies CASSLGTGSYEQYF.

The chain carries TRBV18 and TRBJ2-5, with D possibly matching TRBD1 (6 bases). Judging by the DNA end, TRBJ2-7 fits better; the J call may be wrong. The germline gives CDR1 KGHSH, CDR2 LQKENI. The CDR3 loop spans 14 amino acids. CDR3 amino acids: CASSPMTGLYEQYF. DNA of the CDR3: TGTGCCAGCTCACCGATGACAGGACTGTACGAGCAGTACTTC.

The chain recombines TRBV6-1 with TRBJ1-1; 12 bases align to TRBD1. V was clipped by 4 bases and J by 4 bases; unmatched bases: 13. The CDR3 runs to 18 residues. Per germline, CDR1 MNHNS and CDR2 SASEGT. CDR3 sequence reads: CASSGWGQGAVGTTEAFF. The CDR3 DNA sequence: TGTGCCAGCAGTGGATGGGGACAGGGGGCCGTAGGGACCACTGAAGCTTTCTTT.

This clone occurred a few times. The CDR3 coding sequence is TGTGCCAGCAGTTACTCGAGCACAGGGCGATACGAGCAGTACTTC. It specifies CASSYSSTGRYEQYF. J is TRBJ2-7 and V is TRBV6-5; D perhaps matches TRBD1 (6 bases). CDR3 length: 15 amino acids. The ends were cut back, 0 bases at V and 4 bases at J, with 13 bases in the middle. The germline CDR1 and CDR2 sequences are MNHEY and SVGAGI.

This clone is a singleton in its sample. V gene TRBV2 combines with J gene TRBJ1-6; 7 bases align to TRBD1. CDR1 is SNHLY, CDR2 FYNNEI, per germline. This CDR3 is built from 14 residues. Trimming took 5 bases from V and 10 from J; bases not matched to a gene: 8. The CDR3 DNA reads as TGTGCCAGCAGTACCCAGGGGGTAGGGTCACCCCTCCACTTT. Translated, it gives CASSTQGVGSPLHF.

J is TRBJ2-3 and V is TRBV7-9; 10 bases are a match to TRBD2. V lost 4 bases and J lost 2; bases outside the gene matches: 3. Germline-derived CDR1 and CDR2 are SEHNR and FQNEAQ (reference sequence). The length of the CDR3 is 15 residues. CDR3 amino acids: CASSSSGSLTDTQYF. The CDR3, as DNA: TGTGCCAGCAGCTCTAGCGGGAGCCTCACAGATACGCAGTATTTT.

This chain joins TRBV5-1 and TRBJ2-2; no clear D gene. V was clipped by 2 bases and J by 4 bases, with 9 bases between them. Germline V lookup: CDR1 SGHRS, CDR2 YFSETQ. The CDR3 totals 14 residues. The CDR3 sequence: CASSFASGTGELFF. The CDR3 DNA reads as TGCGCCAGCAGCTTCGCGTCAGGCACCGGGGAGCTGTTTTTT.

The chain employs TRBV7-9 and TRBJ1-2, with 7 bases fitting TRBD1. Trimming took 7 bases from V and 4 from J; bases not matched to a gene: 6. The CDR3 sequence is 13 residues long. Germline-derived CDR1 and CDR2 are SEHNR and FQNEAQ (reference sequence). The CDR3: CASTKGQVYGYTF. CDR3 in DNA: TGTGCCAGCACCAAAGGACAGGTCTATGGCTACACCTTC.

The rearrangement uses TRBV5-4 and TRBJ2-5; 12 bases map to TRBD1. Germline V gene data show CDR1 as SGHNT and CDR2 as YYREEE (reference sequence). The CDR3 is made up of 14 amino acids. V was clipped by 0 bases and J by 11 bases; unmatched bases: 5. In DNA form, the CDR3 reads TGTGCCAGCAGCTTGGTAGGGACAGGGGGCCTACAGTACTTC. Translation: CASSLVGTGGLQYF.

This chain links TRBV6-1 with TRBJ1-2; D perhaps matches TRBD1 (6 bases). Germline V lookup: CDR1 MNHNS, CDR2 SASEGT. The CDR3 spans 14 residues. V shed 7 bases and J shed 1 base, with 13 bases lying between them. The CDR3 spells CASTGGRGNYGYTF. The DNA for the CDR3 is TGTGCCAGCACCGGCGGCAGGGGTAACTATGGCTACACCTTC.

The rearrangement joins TRBV5-4 to TRBJ2-2, with 10 bases matching TRBD2. Germline CDR1 and CDR2: SGHNT and YYREEE (reference sequence). The CDR3 extends over 17 amino acids. Trimming cost V 2 bases and J 5 bases; bases outside gene matches: 9. DNA of the CDR3: TGTGCCAGCAGCTTCCCGACTAGCGGGCCAAATACCGGGGAGCTGTTTTTT. The encoded protein is CASSFPTSGPNTGELFF.

This chain joins TRBV6-5 and TRBJ1-2; D is undetermined. V was pared by 6 bases and J by 8 bases, with 19 bases between. CDR1 and CDR2 from the germline V gene are MNHEY and SVGAGI. The CDR3 spans 14 residues. The CDR3 region is CASRPSSLGVGYTF. The CDR3 bases are TGTGCCAGCAGGCCGAGTAGTCTCGGAGTCGGCTACACCTTC.

This clone was detected only a few times. The V call is TRBV29-1, the J call TRBJ1-1; D not resolved. Germline lookup yields CDR1 SQVTM and CDR2 ANQGSEA. Trimming stripped 7 bases from V and 5 bases from J, with 14 bases between. The CDR3 is 12 amino acids. CDR3 coding DNA: TGCAGCGCGCGGCCCACCGGGACTGAAGCTTTCTTT. This encodes CSARPTGTEAFF.

This sequence joins TRBV30 and TRBJ2-5; 12 bases are shared with TRBD2. V lost 4 bases, J lost 2 bases, and 5 bases stayed unmatched. The CDR3 totals 15 residues. CDR1 is GTSNPN, CDR2 SVGIG, per germline (reference sequence). The CDR3 is CAWKRLAGVQETQYF. CDR3 sequence (DNA): TGTGCCTGGAAACGACTAGCGGGAGTTCAAGAGACCCAGTACTTC.

This clone was observed at least ten times. The chain couples TRBV12-5 to TRBJ2-3, with D perhaps matching TRBD1 (6 bases). The CDR3 spans 14 residues. Germline CDR1 LGHNT, CDR2 FRNRAP. Trimming pared 5 bases from V and 2 bases from J, leaving 11 bases between. The CDR3 nucleotides are TGTGCTAGTGGTGGGACATCGAACACAGATACGCAGTATTTT. Its protein is CASGGTSNTDTQYF.

The V gene is TRBV28, the J gene TRBJ2-7, with 9 bases lining up with TRBD1. Germline lookup yields CDR1 MDHEN and CDR2 SYDVKM. J lost 3 bases, V lost 6 bases, and 12 bases had no gene match. The length of the CDR3 is 16 residues. CDR3 in amino acids: CASSGTGTGSDYEQYF. In nucleotides, the CDR3 is TGTGCCAGCAGCGGGACCGGGACAGGGTCCGACTACGAGCAGTACTTC.